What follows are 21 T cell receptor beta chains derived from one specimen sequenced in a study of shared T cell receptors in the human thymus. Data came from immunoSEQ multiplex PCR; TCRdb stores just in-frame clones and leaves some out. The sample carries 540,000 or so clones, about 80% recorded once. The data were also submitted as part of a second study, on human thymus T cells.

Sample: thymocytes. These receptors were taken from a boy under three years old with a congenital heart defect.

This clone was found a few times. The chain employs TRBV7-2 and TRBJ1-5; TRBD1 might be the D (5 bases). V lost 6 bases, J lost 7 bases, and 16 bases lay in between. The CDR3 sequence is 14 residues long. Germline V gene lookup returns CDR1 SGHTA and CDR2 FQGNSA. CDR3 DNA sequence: TGTGCCAGCAGTCTGCGGGGGGTTAGGCAGCCCCAGCATTTT. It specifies CASSLRGVRQPQHF.

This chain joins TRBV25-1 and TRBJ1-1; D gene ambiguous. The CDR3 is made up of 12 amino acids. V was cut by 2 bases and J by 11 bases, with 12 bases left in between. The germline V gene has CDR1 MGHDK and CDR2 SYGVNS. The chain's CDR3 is CASSERGFRAFF. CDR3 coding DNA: TGTGCCAGCAGTGAACGGGGATTTCGGGCTTTCTTT.

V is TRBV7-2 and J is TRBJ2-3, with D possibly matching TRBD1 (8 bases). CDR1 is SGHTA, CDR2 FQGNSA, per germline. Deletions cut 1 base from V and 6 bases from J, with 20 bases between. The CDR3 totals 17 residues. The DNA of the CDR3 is TGTGCCAGCAGCTTAGAGACAGGGGACGGGAGGTGGGATACGCAGTATTTT. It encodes CASSLETGDGRWDTQYF.

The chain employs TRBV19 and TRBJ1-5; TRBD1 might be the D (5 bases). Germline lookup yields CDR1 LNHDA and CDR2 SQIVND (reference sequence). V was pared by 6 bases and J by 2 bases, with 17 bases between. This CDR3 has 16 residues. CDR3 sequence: CASRRRVRGGNQPQHF. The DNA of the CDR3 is TGTGCCAGTAGGCGACGTGTAAGGGGCGGCAATCAGCCCCAGCATTTT.

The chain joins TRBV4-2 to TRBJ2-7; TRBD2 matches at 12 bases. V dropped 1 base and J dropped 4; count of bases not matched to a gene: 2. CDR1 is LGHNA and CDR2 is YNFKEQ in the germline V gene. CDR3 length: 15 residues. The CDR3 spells CASSQGGTSGYEQYF. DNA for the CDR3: TGTGCCAGCAGCCAAGGGGGGACTAGCGGGTACGAGCAGTACTTC.

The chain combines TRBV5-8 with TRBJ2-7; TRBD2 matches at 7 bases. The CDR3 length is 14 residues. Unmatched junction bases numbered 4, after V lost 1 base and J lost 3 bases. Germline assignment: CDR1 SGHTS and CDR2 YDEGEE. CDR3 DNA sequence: TGTGCCAGCAGCTTGACTAGCGAATGCTACGAGCAGTACTTC. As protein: CASSLTSECYEQYF.

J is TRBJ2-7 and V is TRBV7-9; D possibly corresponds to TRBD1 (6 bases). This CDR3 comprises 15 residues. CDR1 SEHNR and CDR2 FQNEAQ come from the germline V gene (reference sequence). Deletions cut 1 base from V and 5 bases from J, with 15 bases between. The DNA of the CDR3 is TGTGCCAGCAGCTTAGGGGGGCCGGTAGGGAACGAGCAGTACTTC. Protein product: CASSLGGPVGNEQYF.

CDR3 sequence: CASSKGKISGYTF. In nucleotides, the CDR3 is TGTGCCAGCAGTAAGGGGAAAATAAGTGGCTACACCTTC. The V call is TRBV27, the J call TRBJ1-2; TRBD1 is a possible D gene (5 bases). V lost 5 bases and J 7 bases, leaving 14 bases between the germline ends. CDR1 is MNHEY and CDR2 is SMNVEV in the germline V gene (reference sequence). The length of the CDR3 is 13 residues.

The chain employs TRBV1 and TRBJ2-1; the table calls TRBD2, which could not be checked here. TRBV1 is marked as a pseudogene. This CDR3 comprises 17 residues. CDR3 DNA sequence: TGCACCAGCCCACGACTGGCGAGCGGGCGGATTCACAATGAGCAGTTCTTC. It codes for CTSPRLASGRIHNEQFF.

CDR3 nucleotides: TGTGCCAGCAGCCCGACAGGGGACCTACAAGAGACCCAGTACTTC. Protein product: CASSPTGDLQETQYF. This chain uses TRBV5-4 with TRBJ2-5, with TRBD1 identical over 8 bases. The CDR3 is made up of 15 amino acids. Trimming at V came to 4 bases and at J to 2 bases, leaving 7 bases not matched to a gene. The germline V gene encodes CDR1 SGHNT and CDR2 YYREEE (reference sequence).

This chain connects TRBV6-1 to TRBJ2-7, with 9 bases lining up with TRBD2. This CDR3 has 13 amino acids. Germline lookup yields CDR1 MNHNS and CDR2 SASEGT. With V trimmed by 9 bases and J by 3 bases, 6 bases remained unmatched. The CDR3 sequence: CASWEREDYEQYF. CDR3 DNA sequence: TGTGCCAGTTGGGAGCGGGAGGACTACGAGCAGTACTTC.

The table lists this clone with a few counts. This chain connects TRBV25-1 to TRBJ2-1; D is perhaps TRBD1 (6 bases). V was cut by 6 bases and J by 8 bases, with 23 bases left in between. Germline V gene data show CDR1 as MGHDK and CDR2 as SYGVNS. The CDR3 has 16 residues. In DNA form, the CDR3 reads TGTGCCAGCAGAGGAAACCTGGGGGCGCAGGACGATGAGCAGTTCTTC. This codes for CASRGNLGAQDDEQFF.

The CDR3 loop is CASSLSGDSGYISSYEQYF. In DNA, the CDR3 is TGTGCCAGCAGCCTATCCGGGGATAGCGGTTACATCAGCTCCTACGAGCAGTACTTC. The chain recombines TRBV7-8 with TRBJ2-7, with TRBD2 as a possible D gene (6 bases). Germline loops: CDR1 SGHVS, CDR2 FQNEAQ. Deletions cut 5 bases from V and 0 bases from J, with 26 bases between. The CDR3 is 19 amino acids.

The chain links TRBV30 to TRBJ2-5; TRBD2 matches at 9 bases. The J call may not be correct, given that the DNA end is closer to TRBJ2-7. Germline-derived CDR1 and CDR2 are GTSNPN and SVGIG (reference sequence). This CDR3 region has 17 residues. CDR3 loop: CAWSVPRASSGNNEQYF. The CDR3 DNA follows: TGTGCCTGGAGTGTTCCCCGGGCGTCTAGCGGGAACAACGAGCAGTACTTC.

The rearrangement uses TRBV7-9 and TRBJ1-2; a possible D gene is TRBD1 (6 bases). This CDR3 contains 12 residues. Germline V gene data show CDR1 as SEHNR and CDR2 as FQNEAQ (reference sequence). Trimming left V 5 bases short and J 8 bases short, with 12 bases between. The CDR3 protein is CASSPKGDGYTF. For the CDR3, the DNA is TGTGCCAGCAGCCCCAAGGGGGACGGCTACACCTTC. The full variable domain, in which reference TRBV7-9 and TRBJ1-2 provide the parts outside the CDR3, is DTGVSQNPRHKITKRGQNVTFRCDPISEHNRLYWYRQTLGQGPEFLTYFQNEAQLEKSRLLSDRFSAERPKGSFSTLEIQRTEQGDSAMYLCASSPKGDGYTFGSGTRLTVV.

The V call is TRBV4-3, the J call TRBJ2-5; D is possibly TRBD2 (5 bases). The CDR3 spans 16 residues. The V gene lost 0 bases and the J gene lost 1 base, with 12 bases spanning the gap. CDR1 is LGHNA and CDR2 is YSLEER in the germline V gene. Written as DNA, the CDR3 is TGCGCCAGCAGCCAAGATATGTTCGCGGGCCAAGAGACCCAGTACTTC. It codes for CASSQDMFAGQETQYF.

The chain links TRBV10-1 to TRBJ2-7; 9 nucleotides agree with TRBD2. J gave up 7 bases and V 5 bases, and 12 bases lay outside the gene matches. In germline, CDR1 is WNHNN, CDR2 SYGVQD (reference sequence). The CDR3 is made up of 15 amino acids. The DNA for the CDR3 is TGCGCCAGCAGTCAGGGAGAAGGGCGGGAGGGTGAGCAGTACTTC. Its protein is CASSQGEGREGEQYF.

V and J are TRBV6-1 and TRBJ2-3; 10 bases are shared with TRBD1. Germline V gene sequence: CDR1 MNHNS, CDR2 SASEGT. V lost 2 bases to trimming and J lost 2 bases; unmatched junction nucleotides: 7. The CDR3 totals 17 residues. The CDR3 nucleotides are TGTGCCAGCAGTGAATCTTGTCGACAGGGGGCCACAGATACGCAGTATTTT. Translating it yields CASSESCRQGATDTQYF.

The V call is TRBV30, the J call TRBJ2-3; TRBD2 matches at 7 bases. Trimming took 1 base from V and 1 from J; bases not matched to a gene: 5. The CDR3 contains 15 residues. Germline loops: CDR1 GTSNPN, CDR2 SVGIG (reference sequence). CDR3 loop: CAWSGLADRTDTQYF. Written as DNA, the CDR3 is TGTGCCTGGAGTGGTCTAGCGGATCGCACAGATACGCAGTATTTT.

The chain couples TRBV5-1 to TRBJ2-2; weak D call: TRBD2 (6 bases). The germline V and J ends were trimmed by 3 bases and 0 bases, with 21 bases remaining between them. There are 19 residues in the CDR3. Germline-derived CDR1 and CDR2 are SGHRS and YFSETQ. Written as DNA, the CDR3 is TGCGCCAGCAGCTCCCCCCCTAGCGAACGCACTACGAACACCGGGGAGCTGTTTTTT. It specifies CASSSPPSERTTNTGELFF.

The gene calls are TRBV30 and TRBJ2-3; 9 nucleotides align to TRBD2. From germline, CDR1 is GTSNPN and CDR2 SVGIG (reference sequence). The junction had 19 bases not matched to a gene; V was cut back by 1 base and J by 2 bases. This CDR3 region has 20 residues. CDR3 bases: TGTGCCTGGAGTGCCGCCGCTTCTAGCGGGGAAGACTACCCCACAGATACGCAGTATTTT. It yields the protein CAWSAAASSGEDYPTDTQYF.